These 8 T cell receptor beta chains originate from one sample sequenced in a study of T cells after posttransplantation cyclophosphamide. Treatment was busulfan-fludarabine conditioning, a marrow graft, and cyclophosphamide on days +3 and +4. TCRdb's copy holds only in-frame clones and misses some; the assay was immunoSEQ multiplex PCR. This sample has some 11,000 clones, each found more than once. The material was PBMCs, obtained after allogeneic stem cell transplant with posttransplant cyclophosphamide. These receptors were taken from a female patient in her 40s who received an allogeneic stem cell transplant from a related donor, was CMV-positive, and had acute GVHD only. Some T cells may be supplied by the graft donor.

This clone was seen a handful of times. The chain links TRBV30 to TRBJ2-2, with TRBD2 as a possible D gene (6 bases). The V gene lost 4 bases and the J gene lost 3 bases, with 24 bases spanning the gap. The CDR3 consists of 18 residues. CDR1 and CDR2 from the germline V gene are GTSNPN and SVGIG (reference sequence). DNA of the CDR3: TGTGCCTGGAAGACCCAATTTGGAGGGTTTCCTCACACCGGGGAGCTGTTTTTT. Protein: CAWKTQFGGFPHTGELFF.

This CDR3 is CASSILDSINYGYTF. CDR3 DNA: TGTGCCAGTAGTATTCTTGACAGCATTAACTATGGCTACACCTTC. The V gene is TRBV19, the J gene TRBJ1-2; D might be TRBD1 (5 bases). Germline CDR1 LNHDA, CDR2 SQIVND (reference sequence). The CDR3 covers 15 residues. V lost 3 bases to trimming and J lost 1 base, with 12 bases between them.

This clone was recorded many times. This chain joins TRBV11-2 and TRBJ2-1, with D perhaps TRBD2 (6 bases). Germline-derived CDR1 and CDR2 are SGHAT and FQNNGV. The CDR3 is made up of 12 amino acids. The ends were cut back, 6 bases at V and 10 bases at J, with 13 bases in the middle. In nucleotides, the CDR3 is TGTGCCAGCAGTCCGACTAGTACCGAGCAGTTCTTC. Translating it yields CASSPTSTEQFF.

The chain couples TRBV2 to TRBJ2-5; possibly TRBD1 for D (8 bases). The CDR3 loop spans 16 amino acids. Between the trimmed V and J ends, which lost 4 bases and 5 bases, there was a span of 20 bases. The germline V gene encodes CDR1 SNHLY and CDR2 FYNNEI. This CDR3 is CASSGSYRGRGETQYF. Here the CDR3 DNA reads TGTGCCAGCAGTGGAAGCTACAGGGGGAGGGGGGAGACCCAGTACTTC.

This clone was counted many times. The V call is TRBV4-1, the J call TRBJ2-5; D gene unclear. Trimming removed 3 bases from V and 1 base from J, with 9 bases in between. This CDR3 region has 14 residues. Germline CDR1 reads MGHRA; CDR2 reads YSYEKL. The CDR3 nucleotides are TGCGCCAGCAGCCAGGTCCCGAGCCAAGAGACCCAGTACTTC. As protein: CASSQVPSQETQYF.

This clone was counted many times. This chain joins TRBV12-5 and TRBJ1-5; D is unresolved. CDR1 LGHNT and CDR2 FRNRAP come from the germline V gene. The germline V and J ends were trimmed by 6 bases and 9 bases, with 12 bases remaining between them. CDR3 length equals 12 residues. CDR3 protein: CASGIGEGPQHF. CDR3 DNA: TGTGCTAGTGGAATCGGGGAGGGGCCCCAGCATTTT.

This clone was detected many times. This chain connects TRBV5-8 to TRBJ1-5; D perhaps matches TRBD1 (6 bases). V lost 2 bases, J lost 7 bases, and 13 bases lay in between. Germline CDR1 SGHTS, CDR2 YDEGEE. This CDR3 has 14 residues. CDR3 in amino acids: CASSFRQVGQPQHF. The DNA for the CDR3 is TGTGCCAGCAGCTTCCGACAGGTTGGACAGCCCCAGCATTTT. The complete variable domain, with remaining parts taken from reference TRBV5-8 and TRBJ1-5, reads EAGVTQSPTHLIKTRGQQATLRCSPISGHTSVYWYQQALGLGLQFLLWYDEGEERNRGNFPPRFSGRQFPNYSSELNVNALELEDSALYLCASSFRQVGQPQHFGDGTRLSIL.

This clone was picked up many times. The rearrangement links TRBV27 to TRBJ1-4; a possible D gene is TRBD1 (5 bases). This CDR3 contains 14 residues. Trimming removed 3 bases at V and 6 bases at J, with 11 bases between. Looked up from germline, CDR1 is MNHEY and CDR2 is SMNVEV (reference sequence). The CDR3 region has the DNA TGTGCCAGCAGTTTTTTTCGGGGGGATGAAAAACTGTTTTTT. It specifies CASSFFRGDEKLFF.